This entry lists 10 T cell receptor beta chains sequenced from one sample in a study of post-analysis software for immune sequencing data. Overall study findings and caveats: Patients used a few TRBV segments, including TRBV5-6, TRBV5-1 and TRBV20-1, more often than controls.

Carried by the TCR beta cDNA libraries were unique molecular identifiers. TCRdb itself ran the PCR reads through MiXCR, one entry per CDR3 protein. Here the sample spans 450,000 or so distinct CDR3 sequences, 40% to 55% being singletons. These receptors have no known antigen. The sequenced material came from blood. These TCRs come from a girl aged 10 to 17 with multiple sclerosis.

V is TRBV7-2 and J is TRBJ1-2, with unresolved D. V dropped 0 bases and J dropped 4 bases, with 15 bases sitting between them. This CDR3 region has 16 residues. Looked up from germline, CDR1 is SGHTA and CDR2 is FQGNSA. The CDR3 DNA follows: TGTGCCAGCAGCTTAGCGCAATCCATTGATGGCTATGGCTACACCTTC. Its translation is CASSLAQSIDGYGYTF.

The chain recombines TRBV12-3 or TRBV12-4 with TRBJ2-7; 7 positions agree with TRBD2. Trimming removed 8 bases from V and 6 bases from J; junction bases left unmatched: 13. The CDR3 spans 14 residues. Here the CDR3 reads CASRTAREGREQYF. The CDR3 DNA follows: TGTGCCAGCCGTACGGCAAGGGAGGGCCGCGAGCAGTACTTC.

The chain has TRBV20-1 and TRBJ2-1, with 12 positions matching TRBD2. Germline CDR1 is DFQATT and CDR2 is SNEGSKA (reference sequence). The CDR3 length is 16 residues. Germline trimming cut 3 bases from V and 13 bases from J; bases unmatched to any gene: 16. The CDR3 here is CSARALTSGSGETQFF. Written as DNA, the CDR3 is TGCAGTGCTAGGGCCCTGACTAGCGGGAGTGGAGAGACCCAGTTCTTC.

This chain joins TRBV20-1 and TRBJ2-1; no definite D call. The germline V gene has CDR1 DFQATT and CDR2 SNEGSKA (reference sequence). Trimming stripped 0 bases from V and 10 bases from J, with 16 bases between. The CDR3 is made up of 14 amino acids. In DNA form, the CDR3 reads TGCAGTGCTAGAGAATCGGCCTGGGGTGGGGAGCAGTTCTTC. Encoded protein: CSARESAWGGEQFF.

This clonotype was picked up a small number of times. For the CDR3, the DNA is TGTGCCAGCAGCCAAGAGGCGCAGGCCAATCAGCCCCAGCATTTT. It codes for CASSQEAQANQPQHF. The rearrangement links TRBV4-2 to TRBJ1-5; the D is unclear. The CDR3 spans 15 residues. Germline V gives CDR1 LGHNA, CDR2 YNFKEQ. V was shortened by 0 bases and J by 3 bases, with 9 bases between the two germline ends.

This clonotype was found a few times. V gene TRBV10-3 combines with J gene TRBJ2-7; 8 bases fit TRBD1. Per germline, CDR1 ENHRY and CDR2 SYGVKD. This CDR3 is built from 14 residues. V lost 7 bases, J lost 0 bases, and 5 bases stayed unmatched. This CDR3 is CAIKMTGASYEQYF. The DNA of the CDR3 is TGTGCCATCAAAATGACAGGGGCCTCCTACGAGCAGTACTTC.

The gene calls are TRBV2 and TRBJ2-5, with D hard to call. V was clipped by 6 bases and J by 1 base, with 6 bases between them. The germline V gene encodes CDR1 SNHLY and CDR2 FYNNEI. CDR3 size: 12 residues. CDR3 region: CASRPTQETQYF. The CDR3 DNA reads TGTGCCAGCAGACCAACCCAAGAGACCCAGTACTTC.

The chain joins TRBV28 to TRBJ2-5; 7 nucleotides line up with TRBD2. The CDR3 has 14 residues. V shed 9 bases, J shed 3 bases, and the junction held 10 bases outside the gene matches. The germline V gene encodes CDR1 MDHEN and CDR2 SYDVKM. CDR3 DNA: TGTGCCAGTTTCCCCGGGACTACCAAAGAGACCCAGTACTTC. It is translated as CASFPGTTKETQYF. Variable domain in full (rest from reference TRBV28 and TRBJ2-5): DVKVTQSSRYLVKRTGEKVFLECVQDMDHENMFWYRQDPGLGLRLIYFSYDVKMKEKGDIPEGYSVSREKKERFSLILESASTNQTSMYLCASFPGTTKETQYFGPGTRLLVL.

The gene calls are TRBV20-1 and TRBJ1-6; weak D call: TRBD1 (5 bases). Germline V gene lookup returns CDR1 DFQATT and CDR2 SNEGSKA (reference sequence). V shed 5 bases and J shed 8 bases, with 16 bases lying between them. The CDR3 covers 14 residues. The CDR3: CSAPRGPYDSPLHF. The CDR3 DNA follows: TGCAGTGCTCCACGGGGACCGTATGATTCACCCCTCCACTTT.

CDR3 sequence: CASSVVGENTEAFF. Written as DNA, the CDR3 is TGTGCCAGCAGCGTGGTGGGAGAAAACACTGAAGCTTTCTTT. The J gene is TRBJ1-1, the V gene TRBV9; D remains ambiguous. From germline, CDR1 is SGDLS and CDR2 YYNGEE. The CDR3 totals 14 residues. V lost 2 bases and J 2 bases, leaving 10 bases between the germline ends. The whole variable domain, remainder taken from reference TRBV9 and TRBJ1-1, is DSGVTQTPKHLITATGQRVTLRCSPRSGDLSVYWYQQSLDQGLQFLIQYYNGEERAKGNILERFSAQQFPDLHSELNLSSLELGDSALYFCASSVVGENTEAFFGQGTRLTVV.